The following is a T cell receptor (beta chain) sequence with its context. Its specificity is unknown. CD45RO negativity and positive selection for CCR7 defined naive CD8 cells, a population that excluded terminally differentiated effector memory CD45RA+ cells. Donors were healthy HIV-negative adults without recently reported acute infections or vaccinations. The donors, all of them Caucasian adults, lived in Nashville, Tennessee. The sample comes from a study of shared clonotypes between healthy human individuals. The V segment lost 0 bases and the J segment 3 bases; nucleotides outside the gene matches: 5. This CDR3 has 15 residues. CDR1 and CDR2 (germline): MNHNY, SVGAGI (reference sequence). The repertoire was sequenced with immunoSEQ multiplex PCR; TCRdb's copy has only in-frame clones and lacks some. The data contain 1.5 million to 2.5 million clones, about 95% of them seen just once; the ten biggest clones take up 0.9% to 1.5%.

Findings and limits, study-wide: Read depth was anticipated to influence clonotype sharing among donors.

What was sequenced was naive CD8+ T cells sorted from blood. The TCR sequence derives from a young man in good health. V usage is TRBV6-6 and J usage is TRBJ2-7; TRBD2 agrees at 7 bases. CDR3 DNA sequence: TGTGCCAGCAGTTACTCGAATGCGGGGGACTACGAGCAGTACTTC. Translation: CASSYSNAGDYEQYF.